These T cell receptor beta chains were read from a single sample in a study of blood T cell repertoires in COVID-19. The assay was immunoSEQ multiplex PCR, and TCRdb's table has in-frame clones only and misses some. The sample includes 120,000 to 150,000 clones, more than 80% of them seen just once. Input material: peripheral blood. The receptors stem from a human donor with acute or convalescent COVID-19. The donor label of this sample is uncertain. CDR3s include the opening cysteine and the closing phenylalanine or tryptophan. The D gene is left open where the match is weak. Size tells how often a clone was seen (once, few, many) or the class of an expanded clone, and some rows leave it out.

d_call: NA
j_call: TRBJ1-6
clone_size: NA
v_call: TRBV3-1/TRBV3-2
cdr3_aa: CASSPSSRSPLHF
cdr3_nt: TGTGCCAGCAGCCCCTCATCACGGTCACCCCTCCACTTT

d_call: NA
j_call: TRBJ1-4
clone_size: NA
v_call: TRBV27
cdr3_aa: CASSLKGSGNEKLFF
cdr3_nt: TGTGCCAGCAGTTTAAAGGGGAGCGGGAATGAAAAACTGTTTTTT

d_call: TRBD2
j_call: TRBJ2-1
clone_size: NA
v_call: TRBV7-3
cdr3_aa: CASSSGGASNEQFF
cdr3_nt: TGTGCCAGCTCCAGCGGGGGGGCCTCGAATGAGCAGTTCTTC

d_call: TRBD1
j_call: TRBJ1-2
clone_size: NA
v_call: TRBV10-3
cdr3_aa: CAIRPIGQARDGYTF
cdr3_nt: TGTGCCATCAGGCCTATTGGACAGGCCCGAGATGGCTACACCTTC

d_call: NA
j_call: TRBJ1-5
clone_size: NA
v_call: TRBV6-1
cdr3_aa: CASSEQQGGNQPQHF
cdr3_nt: TGTGCCAGCAGTGAACAGCAGGGTGGCAATCAGCCCCAGCATTTT

d_call: NA
j_call: TRBJ2-1
clone_size: NA
v_call: TRBV5-1
cdr3_aa: CASSLGNGLDEQFF
cdr3_nt: TGCGCCAGCAGCTTGGGAAATGGGCTCGATGAGCAGTTCTTC

d_call: TRBD1
j_call: TRBJ2-7
clone_size: NA
v_call: TRBV4-2
cdr3_aa: CASSPLGQGSEQYF
cdr3_nt: TGTGCCAGCAGCCCATTGGGACAGGGGTCCGAGCAGTACTTC

d_call: NA
j_call: TRBJ2-2
clone_size: NA
v_call: TRBV30
cdr3_aa: CAWSVGGAGELFF
cdr3_nt: TGTGCCTGGAGTGTAGGGGGAGCCGGGGAGCTGTTTTTT

d_call: NA
j_call: TRBJ2-7
clone_size: NA
v_call: TRBV3-1/TRBV3-2
cdr3_aa: CASSQGRARYEQYF
cdr3_nt: TGTGCCAGCAGCCAAGGCAGGGCTCGGTACGAGCAGTACTTC

d_call: TRBD2
j_call: TRBJ2-1
clone_size: NA
v_call: TRBV27
cdr3_aa: CASSLRTSGGANEQFF
cdr3_nt: TGTGCCAGCAGTTTGCGGACTAGCGGGGGGGCGAATGAGCAGTTCTTC

d_call: NA
j_call: TRBJ1-1
clone_size: once
v_call: TRBV6-5
cdr3_aa: CASTRQANTEAFF
cdr3_nt: TGTGCCAGCACCCGACAGGCGAACACTGAAGCTTTCTTT

d_call: NA
j_call: TRBJ1-1
clone_size: few
v_call: TRBV21-1
cdr3_aa: CASSIDGQGAICTEAFF
cdr3_nt: TGTGCCAGCAGCATAGATGGACAGGGGGCGATTTGCACTGAAGCTTTCTTT

d_call: NA
j_call: TRBJ2-1
clone_size: once
v_call: TRBV6-1
cdr3_aa: CASSDGHPYNEQFF
cdr3_nt: TGTGCCAGCAGTGATGGACACCCCTACAATGAGCAGTTCTTC

d_call: NA
j_call: TRBJ2-6
clone_size: once
v_call: TRBV12-5
cdr3_aa: CASGFPPGRVTSGANVLTF
cdr3_nt: TGTGCTAGTGGTTTTCCCCCGGGCAGGGTGACCTCTGGGGCCAACGTCCTGACTTTC

d_call: TRBD1
j_call: TRBJ2-5
clone_size: NA
v_call: TRBV11-2
cdr3_aa: CASSHTGVQETQYF
cdr3_nt: TGTGCCAGCAGTCATACAGGGGTCCAAGAGACCCAGTACTTC

d_call: NA
j_call: TRBJ2-7
clone_size: NA
v_call: TRBV2
cdr3_aa: CASSRIRGDGSYEQYF
cdr3_nt: TGTGCCAGCAGTCGGATTAGGGGTGACGGGTCCTACGAGCAGTACTTC

d_call: TRBD1
j_call: TRBJ2-1
clone_size: NA
v_call: TRBV7-3
cdr3_aa: CASSPSRGTYNEQFF
cdr3_nt: TGTGCCAGCAGCCCCTCCAGGGGGACCTACAATGAGCAGTTCTTC

d_call: NA
j_call: TRBJ1-1
clone_size: NA
v_call: TRBV11-3
cdr3_aa: CASSSGQSTEAFF
cdr3_nt: TGTGCCAGCAGCTCTGGACAGAGCACTGAAGCTTTCTTT

d_call: NA
j_call: TRBJ1-1
clone_size: NA
v_call: TRBV20-1
cdr3_aa: CSAPRQIEAFF
cdr3_nt: TGCAGTGCTCCCCGACAGATTGAAGCTTTCTTT

d_call: NA
j_call: TRBJ1-3
clone_size: NA
v_call: TRBV18
cdr3_aa: CASSRELSIESTIYF
cdr3_nt: TGTGCCAGCTCAAGGGAGCTTTCTATCGAGAGCACCATATATTTT

d_call: TRBD1
j_call: TRBJ1-1
clone_size: NA
v_call: TRBV20-1
cdr3_aa: CSASTGGGNTEAFF
cdr3_nt: TGCAGTGCTAGTACAGGGGGAGGGAACACTGAAGCTTTCTTT

d_call: NA
j_call: TRBJ1-2
clone_size: NA
v_call: TRBV5-4
cdr3_aa: CASSLETNYGYTF
cdr3_nt: TGTGCCAGCAGCTTGGAGACAAACTATGGCTACACCTTC

d_call: NA
j_call: TRBJ1-4
clone_size: NA
v_call: TRBV15
cdr3_aa: CATSRDKGDNEKLFF
cdr3_nt: TGTGCCACCAGCAGAGATAAGGGGGATAATGAAAAACTGTTTTTT

d_call: TRBD1
j_call: TRBJ1-2
clone_size: few
v_call: TRBV2
cdr3_aa: CASTLRGPGTGDNGYTF
cdr3_nt: TGTGCCAGCACCCTGAGGGGGCCCGGGACAGGGGATAATGGCTACACCTTC

d_call: TRBD1
j_call: TRBJ1-1
clone_size: NA
v_call: TRBV19
cdr3_aa: CASSNGWTGHTEAFF
cdr3_nt: TGTGCCAGTAGTAATGGTTGGACAGGCCACACTGAAGCTTTCTTT

d_call: NA
j_call: TRBJ1-1
clone_size: NA
v_call: TRBV10-3
cdr3_aa: CGTSETLMNTEAFF
cdr3_nt: TGTGGGACTTCGGAGACCCTCATGAACACTGAAGCTTTCTTT

d_call: TRBD1
j_call: TRBJ1-2
clone_size: few
v_call: TRBV19
cdr3_aa: CASIPSDRGRGYTF
cdr3_nt: TGTGCCAGTATCCCTTCGGACAGGGGAAGAGGCTACACCTTC

d_call: TRBD1
j_call: TRBJ1-2
clone_size: NA
v_call: TRBV19
cdr3_aa: CASSRQGDYGYTF
cdr3_nt: TGTGCCAGTAGTAGACAGGGGGACTATGGCTACACCTTC

d_call: NA
j_call: TRBJ2-7
clone_size: NA
v_call: TRBV30
cdr3_aa: CAWSVEKGTLSYEQYF
cdr3_nt: TGTGCCTGGAGTGTGGAGAAAGGAACTCTCTCCTACGAGCAGTACTTC

d_call: NA
j_call: TRBJ1-2
clone_size: NA
v_call: TRBV9
cdr3_aa: CASSSFGGYTF
cdr3_nt: TGTGCCAGCAGCTCCTTCGGTGGCTACACCTTC

d_call: TRBD1
j_call: TRBJ2-1
clone_size: NA
v_call: TRBV25-1
cdr3_aa: CASSEVQGASEQFF
cdr3_nt: TGTGCCAGCAGTGAGGTACAGGGGGCGAGTGAGCAGTTCTTC

d_call: NA
j_call: TRBJ2-6
clone_size: NA
v_call: TRBV10-3
cdr3_aa: CAISESVGPSGANVLTF
cdr3_nt: TGTGCCATCAGTGAGTCTGTCGGTCCATCTGGGGCCAACGTCCTGACTTTC

d_call: TRBD2
j_call: TRBJ2-1
clone_size: once
v_call: TRBV5-6
cdr3_aa: CASLWGAGAGNEQFF
cdr3_nt: TGTGCCAGCCTGTGGGGAGCGGGGGCGGGCAATGAGCAGTTCTTC

d_call: TRBD2
j_call: TRBJ2-2
clone_size: NA
v_call: TRBV24-1
cdr3_aa: CATSDSGSGGRKRGELFF
cdr3_nt: TGTGCCACCAGTGATTCTGGAAGCGGGGGGAGGAAACGAGGGGAGCTGTTTTTT

d_call: NA
j_call: TRBJ2-5
clone_size: NA
v_call: TRBV25-1
cdr3_aa: CASSDRPTQETQYF
cdr3_nt: TGTGCCAGCAGTGACAGGCCGACCCAAGAGACCCAGTACTTC

d_call: TRBD1
j_call: TRBJ1-1
clone_size: NA
v_call: TRBV18
cdr3_aa: CASSLRHGQGGNTEAFF
cdr3_nt: TGTGCCAGCTCACTGCGTCACGGACAGGGAGGGAACACTGAAGCTTTCTTT

d_call: TRBD2
j_call: TRBJ2-3
clone_size: NA
v_call: TRBV9
cdr3_aa: CASSTGGGTDTQYF
cdr3_nt: TGTGCCAGCAGCACGGGGGGGGGCACAGATACGCAGTATTTT

d_call: NA
j_call: TRBJ2-2
clone_size: NA
v_call: TRBV24-1
cdr3_aa: CATSDLDEAANTGELFF
cdr3_nt: TGTGCCACCAGTGATTTGGACGAGGCTGCGAACACCGGGGAGCTGTTTTTT

d_call: NA
j_call: TRBJ1-1
clone_size: NA
v_call: TRBV19
cdr3_aa: CASSMGLRYTEAFF
cdr3_nt: TGTGCCAGTAGTATGGGGCTGCGGTACACTGAAGCTTTCTTT

d_call: TRBD1
j_call: TRBJ2-5
clone_size: NA
v_call: TRBV9
cdr3_aa: CASSARQGLRETQYF
cdr3_nt: TGTGCCAGCAGCGCCCGACAGGGTCTTAGGGAGACCCAGTACTTC

d_call: NA
j_call: TRBJ1-1
clone_size: NA
v_call: TRBV18
cdr3_aa: CASSPPGPRGNTEAFF
cdr3_nt: TGTGCCAGCTCACCTCCCGGGCCCAGGGGGAACACTGAAGCTTTCTTT

d_call: TRBD1
j_call: TRBJ2-7
clone_size: once
v_call: TRBV19
cdr3_aa: CASSPGTGTDEQYF
cdr3_nt: TGTGCCAGTAGTCCCGGGACAGGGACTGACGAGCAGTACTTC

d_call: NA
j_call: TRBJ1-6
clone_size: once
v_call: TRBV14
cdr3_aa: CASSQDMSNSPLHF
cdr3_nt: TGTGCCAGCAGCCAAGATATGAGCAATTCACCCCTCCACTTT

d_call: NA
j_call: TRBJ2-7
clone_size: NA
v_call: TRBV9
cdr3_aa: CASSVEGDFPSYEQYF
cdr3_nt: TGTGCCAGCAGCGTCGAAGGGGATTTCCCTTCCTACGAGCAGTACTTC

d_call: NA
j_call: TRBJ2-7
clone_size: NA
v_call: TRBV6-2/TRBV6-3
cdr3_aa: CASSSFRAEQYF
cdr3_nt: TGTGCCAGCAGTAGCTTCAGGGCCGAGCAGTACTTC

d_call: NA
j_call: TRBJ2-7
clone_size: few
v_call: TRBV25-1
cdr3_aa: CASSSPGYEQYF
cdr3_nt: TGTGCCAGCAGTTCTCCGGGCTACGAGCAGTACTTC

d_call: NA
j_call: TRBJ1-2
clone_size: NA
v_call: TRBV19
cdr3_aa: CASSMDGPYGYTF
cdr3_nt: TGTGCCAGTAGTATGGATGGGCCCTATGGCTACACCTTC

d_call: NA
j_call: TRBJ1-4
clone_size: NA
v_call: TRBV7-9
cdr3_aa: CASSLEGAPNEKLFF
cdr3_nt: TGTGCCAGCAGCTTAGAAGGGGCACCTAATGAAAAACTGTTTTTT

d_call: NA
j_call: TRBJ1-1
clone_size: once
v_call: TRBV30
cdr3_aa: CAWSDIGEAFF
cdr3_nt: TGTGCCTGGTCCGACATTGGTGAAGCTTTCTTT

d_call: TRBD1
j_call: TRBJ2-4
clone_size: NA
v_call: TRBV28
cdr3_aa: CASSSTGQGRTKNIQYF
cdr3_nt: TGTGCCAGCAGCTCCACCGGACAGGGCAGGACCAAAAACATTCAGTACTTC

d_call: NA
j_call: TRBJ1-6
clone_size: NA
v_call: TRBV6-4
cdr3_aa: CASSPDRASPLHF
cdr3_nt: TGTGCCAGCAGCCCGGACAGAGCTTCACCCCTCCACTTT

d_call: NA
j_call: TRBJ1-1
clone_size: NA
v_call: TRBV30
cdr3_aa: CAWNSRGGYNTEAFF
cdr3_nt: TGTGCCTGGAACTCCCGCGGGGGCTATAACACTGAAGCTTTCTTT

d_call: TRBD1
j_call: TRBJ1-1
clone_size: once
v_call: TRBV2
cdr3_aa: CASTEGAGTEAFF
cdr3_nt: TGTGCCAGCACGGAGGGGGCAGGCACTGAAGCTTTCTTT

d_call: TRBD1
j_call: TRBJ2-2
clone_size: NA
v_call: TRBV11-2
cdr3_aa: CASKLDRGTGELFF
cdr3_nt: TGTGCCAGCAAATTGGACAGGGGAACCGGGGAGCTGTTTTTT

d_call: TRBD2
j_call: TRBJ2-7
clone_size: NA
v_call: TRBV7-9
cdr3_aa: CASSGTSGVSYEQYF
cdr3_nt: TGTGCCAGCAGCGGGACTAGCGGGGTCTCCTACGAGCAGTACTTC

d_call: NA
j_call: TRBJ2-2
clone_size: NA
v_call: TRBV9
cdr3_aa: CASSPPTGANTGELFF
cdr3_nt: TGTGCCAGCAGCCCTCCCACCGGAGCGAACACCGGGGAGCTGTTTTTT

d_call: NA
j_call: TRBJ1-2
clone_size: few
v_call: TRBV12-1
cdr3_aa: CASSLGWDTTGGYTF
cdr3_nt: TGTGCCAGCAGCTTGGGCTGGGACACCACGGGAGGCTACACCTTC

d_call: NA
j_call: TRBJ1-1
clone_size: NA
v_call: TRBV24-1
cdr3_aa: CATSDLPLGRGNTEAFF
cdr3_nt: TGTGCCACCAGTGATTTACCCCTCGGCAGGGGGAACACTGAAGCTTTCTTT

d_call: NA
j_call: TRBJ2-7
clone_size: NA
v_call: TRBV7-9
cdr3_aa: CASSLRVGGHNTAEQYF
cdr3_nt: TGTGCCAGCAGCTTAAGAGTCGGGGGGCACAATACTGCCGAGCAGTACTTC

d_call: NA
j_call: TRBJ1-2
clone_size: NA
v_call: TRBV14
cdr3_aa: CASSQDSQNYGYTF
cdr3_nt: TGTGCCAGCAGCCAAGATTCACAGAACTATGGCTACACCTTC